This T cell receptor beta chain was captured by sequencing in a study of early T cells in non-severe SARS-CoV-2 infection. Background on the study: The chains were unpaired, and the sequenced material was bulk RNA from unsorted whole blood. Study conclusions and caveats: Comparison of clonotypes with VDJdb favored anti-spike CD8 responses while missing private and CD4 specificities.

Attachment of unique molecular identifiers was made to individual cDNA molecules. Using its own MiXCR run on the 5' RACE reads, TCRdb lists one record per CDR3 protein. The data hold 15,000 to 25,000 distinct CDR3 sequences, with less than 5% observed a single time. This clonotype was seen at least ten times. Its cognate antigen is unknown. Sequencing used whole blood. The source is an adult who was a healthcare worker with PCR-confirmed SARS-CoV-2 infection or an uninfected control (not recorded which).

This CDR3 is CASSIYGTAGELFF. CDR3 bases: TGTGCCAGCAGCATATACGGGACGGCCGGGGAGCTGTTTTTT. The rearrangement uses TRBV11-3 and TRBJ2-2; D may match TRBD1 or TRBD2 (5 bases each). CDR3 size: 14 residues. CDR1 and CDR2 from the germline V gene are SGHNT and YENEEA. V gave up 5 bases and J gave up 6 bases, with 13 bases separating them.